The clone carrying this TCR beta chain appeared once. Membership in each cohort depended on participant-reported clinical history. The recovered donors of Cohort 3 showed two negative PCRs, clearance, or symptom resolution. These data belong to a study of blood T cell repertoires in COVID-19. V was cut by 3 bases and J by 16 bases, with 22 bases left in between. The CDR3 is 15 residues long. The V gene's germline CDR1 is MNHNS and CDR2 SASEGT. The method was immunoSEQ multiplex PCR; TCRdb's version includes in-frame clones alone and lacks a portion of them. Among about 330,000 clones listed, around 90% were seen once.

The chain uses TRBV6-1 and TRBJ1-6, with D possibly TRBD1 on 6 matching bases. The source is a man younger than 45 who had recovered from COVID-19. The sequencing input was PBMCs or T cells enriched from blood (not recorded which). CDR3 sequence (DNA): TGTGCCAGCAGTGACCCTGGATTACAGGGTTTGGCTCTCCACTTT. It yields the protein CASSDPGLQGLALHF.